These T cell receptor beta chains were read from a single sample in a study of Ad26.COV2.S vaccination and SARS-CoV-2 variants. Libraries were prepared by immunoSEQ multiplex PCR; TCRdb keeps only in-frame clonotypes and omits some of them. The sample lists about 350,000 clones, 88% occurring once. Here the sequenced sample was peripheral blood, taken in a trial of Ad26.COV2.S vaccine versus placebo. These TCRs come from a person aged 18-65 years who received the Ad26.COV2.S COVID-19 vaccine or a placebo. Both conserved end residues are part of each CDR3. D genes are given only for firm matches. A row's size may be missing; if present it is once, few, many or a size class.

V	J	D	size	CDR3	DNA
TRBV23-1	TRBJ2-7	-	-	CASSSPGIYEQYF	TGCGCCAGCAGTTCCCCGGGGATCTACGAGCAGTACTTC
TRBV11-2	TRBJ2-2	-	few	CASSLVLSNTGELFF	TGTGCCAGCAGCTTAGTCTTATCGAACACCGGGGAGCTGTTTTTT
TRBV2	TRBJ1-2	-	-	CASSERPRDFYGYTF	TGTGCCAGCAGTGAACGACCCCGGGACTTCTATGGCTACACCTTC
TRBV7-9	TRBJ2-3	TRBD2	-	CASSRTSGYTDTQYF	TGTGCCAGCAGTCGAACTAGCGGATACACAGATACGCAGTATTTT
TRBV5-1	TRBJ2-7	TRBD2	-	CATTREGSYEQYF	TGCGCCACCACTAGGGAGGGTTCCTACGAGCAGTACTTC
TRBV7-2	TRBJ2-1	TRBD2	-	CASSKRTSGSYNEQFF	TGTGCCAGCAGCAAGCGGACTAGCGGGTCCTACAATGAGCAGTTCTTC
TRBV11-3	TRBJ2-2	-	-	CASSLDANTGELFF	TGTGCCAGCAGCTTAGACGCGAACACCGGGGAGCTGTTTTTT
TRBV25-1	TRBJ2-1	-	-	CASSGHYNEQFF	TGTGCCAGCAGTGGGCACTACAATGAGCAGTTCTTC
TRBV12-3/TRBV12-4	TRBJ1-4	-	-	CASSLKQDEKLFF	TGTGCCAGCAGTTTAAAGCAGGATGAAAAACTGTTTTTT
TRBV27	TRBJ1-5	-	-	CASSKGQYNQPQHF	TGTGCCAGCAGCAAAGGACAGTACAATCAGCCCCAGCATTTT
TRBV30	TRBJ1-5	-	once	CAWSPQGGTQHF	TGTGCCTGGAGTCCTCAGGGAGGGACCCAGCATTTT
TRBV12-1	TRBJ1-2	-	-	CASSPKPFTPGRGYTF	TGTGCCAGCAGCCCGAAACCTTTCACCCCCGGACGTGGCTACACCTTC
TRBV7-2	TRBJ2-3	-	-	CASSRAGAGNTQYF	TGTGCCAGCAGCCGGGCGGGGGCTGGCAATACGCAGTATTTT
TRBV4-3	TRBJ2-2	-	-	CASSQDFGDTGELFF	TGCGCCAGCAGCCAAGATTTCGGGGACACCGGGGAGCTGTTTTTT
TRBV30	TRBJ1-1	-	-	CAWSRESGVKNTEAFF	TGTGCCTGGAGTCGGGAGTCAGGGGTGAAGAACACTGAAGCTTTCTTT
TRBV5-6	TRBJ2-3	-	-	CASSWEVGTTDTQYF	TGTGCCAGCAGCTGGGAGGTAGGGACAACAGATACGCAGTATTTT
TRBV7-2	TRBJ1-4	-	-	CASSELTPNEKLFF	TGTGCCAGCAGCGAACTTACCCCCAATGAAAAACTGTTTTTT
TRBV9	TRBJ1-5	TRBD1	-	CASSVGTVNQPQHF	TGTGCCAGCAGCGTGGGGACAGTCAATCAGCCCCAGCATTTT
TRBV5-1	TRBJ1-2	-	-	CASSLTQAYGYTF	TGCGCCAGCAGCTTGACCCAGGCCTATGGCTACACCTTC
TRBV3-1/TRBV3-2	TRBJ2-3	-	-	CASSHRRVLTGTQYF	TGTGCCAGCAGCCACCGAAGGGTCCTTACAGGTACGCAGTATTTT
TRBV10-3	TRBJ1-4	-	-	CAISERQGNEKLFF	TGTGCCATCAGTGAGCGACAAGGAAATGAAAAACTGTTTTTT
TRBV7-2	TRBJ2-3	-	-	CASSSNRETQYF	TGTGCCAGCAGCAGCAACAGGGAGACGCAGTATTTT
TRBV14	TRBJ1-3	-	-	CASSQADGYSGNTIYF	TGTGCCAGCAGCCAAGCTGACGGATACTCTGGAAACACCATATATTTT
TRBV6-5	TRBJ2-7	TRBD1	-	CASSDRVTYEQYF	TGTGCCAGCAGCGACAGGGTAACCTACGAGCAGTACTTC
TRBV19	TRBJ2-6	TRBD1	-	CATGQVYGVLTF	TGTGCCACAGGACAGGTATATGGCGTCCTGACTTTC
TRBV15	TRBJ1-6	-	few	CATSRGGNSPLHF	TGTGCCACCAGCAGAGGTGGAAATTCACCCCTCCACTTT
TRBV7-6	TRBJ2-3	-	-	CASSLVAGITDTQYF	TGTGCCAGCAGCTTAGTGGCGGGAATCACAGATACGCAGTATTTT
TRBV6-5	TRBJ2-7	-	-	CASSYSISSIYEQYF	TGTGCCAGCAGTTACTCGATTTCGTCGATCTACGAGCAGTACTTC
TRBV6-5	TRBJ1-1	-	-	CASINNMNTEAFF	TGTGCCAGCATCAACAATATGAACACTGAAGCTTTCTTT
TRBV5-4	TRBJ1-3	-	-	CASRPGFSGNTIYF	TGTGCCAGCAGGCCAGGGTTCTCTGGAAACACCATATATTTT
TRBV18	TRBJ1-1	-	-	CASSPPAQSEAFF	TGTGCCAGCTCACCACCGGCTCAGAGTGAAGCTTTCTTT
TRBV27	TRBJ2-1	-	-	CASSLIRADEQFF	TGTGCCAGCAGTTTAATCCGGGCCGATGAGCAGTTCTTC
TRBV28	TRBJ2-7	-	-	CASSLGRREQYF	TGTGCCAGCAGTTTGGGCAGACGCGAGCAGTACTTC
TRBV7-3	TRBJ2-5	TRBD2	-	CASSPRRVAGEAQYF	TGTGCCAGCAGCCCGCGGCGGGTAGCGGGAGAAGCCCAGTACTTC
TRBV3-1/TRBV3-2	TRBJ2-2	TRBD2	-	CASSQGLAGGRELFF	TGTGCCAGCAGCCAAGGACTAGCGGGGGGGCGCGAGCTGTTTTTT
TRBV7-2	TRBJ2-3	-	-	CASSLLVASTDTQYF	TGTGCCAGCAGCTTGTTGGTGGCCAGCACAGATACGCAGTATTTT
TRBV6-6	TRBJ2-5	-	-	CASSQFRGTETQYF	TGTGCCAGCAGCCAATTCCGAGGGACAGAGACCCAGTACTTC
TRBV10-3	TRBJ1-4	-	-	CAISPQTNEKLFF	TGTGCCATCTCGCCGCAGACTAATGAAAAACTGTTTTTT
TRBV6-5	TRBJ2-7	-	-	CASSSRSGGSYEQYF	TGTGCCAGCAGTTCCAGAAGCGGAGGATCCTACGAGCAGTACTTC
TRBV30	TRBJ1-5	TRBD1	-	CAWSGNRGGQPQHF	TGTGCCTGGAGCGGAAACAGGGGAGGTCAGCCCCAGCATTTT
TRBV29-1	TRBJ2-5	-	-	CSVVYARFETQYF	TGCAGCGTTGTTTACGCAAGATTCGAGACCCAGTACTTC
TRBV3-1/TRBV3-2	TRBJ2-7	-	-	CASSQPSNLPYEQYF	TGTGCCAGCAGCCAACCCTCGAACCTTCCCTACGAGCAGTACTTC
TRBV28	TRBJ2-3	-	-	CASSKREVGSDTQYF	TGTGCCAGCAGTAAACGAGAGGTAGGGTCGGATACGCAGTATTTT
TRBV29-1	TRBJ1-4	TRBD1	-	CSGMTGRGEKLFF	TGCAGCGGGATGACAGGGAGAGGCGAAAAACTGTTTTTT
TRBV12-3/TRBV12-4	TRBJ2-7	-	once	CASSFAGIYEQYF	TGTGCCAGCAGTTTCGCAGGGATCTACGAGCAGTACTTC
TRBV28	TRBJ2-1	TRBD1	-	CASSGHTGTGGWNEQFF	TGTGCCAGCAGTGGCCACACTGGGACAGGGGGCTGGAATGAGCAGTTCTTC
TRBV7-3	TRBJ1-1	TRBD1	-	CASSPYRGRSTEAFF	TGTGCCAGCAGCCCGTACAGGGGGCGTTCTACTGAAGCTTTCTTT
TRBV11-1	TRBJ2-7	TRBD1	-	CASSLEQGFYEQYF	TGTGCCAGCAGCTTAGAACAGGGGTTCTACGAGCAGTACTTC
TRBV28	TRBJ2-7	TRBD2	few	CATASGPGEQYF	TGTGCCACTGCTAGCGGGCCTGGCGAGCAGTACTTC
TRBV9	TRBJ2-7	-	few	CASSDQVPPNEQYF	TGTGCCAGCAGCGATCAGGTCCCCCCTAACGAGCAGTACTTC
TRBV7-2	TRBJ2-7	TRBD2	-	CASTPGLAGALYEQYF	TGTGCCAGCACCCCCGGGCTAGCGGGGGCCCTCTACGAGCAGTACTTC